This is a list of T cell receptor beta chains from one sample in a study of cytomegalovirus exposure and HLA in healthy donors. Assay used: immunoSEQ multiplex PCR; TCRdb lists only in-frame clones, some missing. In the table there are approximately 150,000 clones, 60% to 80% of which are singletons. Sequencing input: PBMCs. These receptor sequences come from a man aged 18 to 35 in good health and CMV-seropositive. Both conserved end residues are part of each CDR3. A D gene is named only where the DNA matches it firmly. Clone size appears in some rows only: once, few, many, or a class for an expanded clone.

.	TRBV5-4	TRBD2	TRBJ2-2	CASTRDSGSTGELFF	TGTGCCAGCACCCGGGATAGCGGGAGCACCGGGGAGCTGTTTTTT
.	TRBV7-9	.	TRBJ1-1	CASARLNTEAFF	TGTGCCAGCGCCAGATTGAACACTGAAGCTTTCTTT
.	TRBV4-2	.	TRBJ2-2	CASSQFRGKNTGELFF	TGTGCCAGCAGCCAGTTCAGAGGGAAGAACACCGGGGAGCTGTTTTTT
.	TRBV4-1	.	TRBJ1-1	CASSQGDGGLNTEAFF	TGCGCCAGCAGCCAGGGGGACGGAGGGCTGAACACTGAAGCTTTCTTT
once	TRBV5-6	TRBD1	TRBJ1-1	CASSGDRNTEAFF	TGTGCCAGCAGCGGGGACAGGAACACTGAAGCTTTCTTT
.	TRBV6-6	.	TRBJ1-5	CASRDRQNQPQHF	TGTGCCAGCAGAGACAGACAAAATCAGCCCCAGCATTTT
few	TRBV5-3	.	TRBJ1-2	CARSLTNYGYTF	TGTGCCAGAAGCCTTACAAACTATGGCTACACCTTC
.	TRBV6-1	TRBD1	TRBJ1-5	CASSPGQHNQPQHF	TGTGCCAGCAGTCCGGGACAGCACAATCAGCCCCAGCATTTT
few	TRBV9	TRBD1	TRBJ1-2	CASSLQMTGGGDGYTF	TGTGCCAGCAGCCTACAAATGACAGGGGGTGGCGATGGCTACACCTTC
.	TRBV28	TRBD1	TRBJ1-5	CASSFRGREGQPQHF	TGTGCCAGCAGTTTTAGGGGGCGCGAGGGTCAGCCCCAGCATTTT
.	TRBV7-3	TRBD2	TRBJ2-3	CASSVSRGSDTQYF	TGTGCCAGCAGCGTATCGCGGGGGTCCGATACGCAGTATTTT
.	TRBV18	.	TRBJ1-1	CASSPLSGPRGEAFF	TGTGCCAGCTCACCACTATCAGGCCCAAGGGGGGAAGCTTTCTTT
.	TRBV4-1	.	TRBJ1-3	CASSPSQGNTIYF	TGCGCCAGCAGTCCATCACAGGGAAACACCATATATTTT
once	TRBV5-4	TRBD2	TRBJ2-1	CASSLAGGSSYNEQFF	TGTGCCAGCAGCTTGGCAGGCGGGAGCTCCTACAATGAGCAGTTCTTC
.	TRBV10-3	TRBD1	TRBJ1-1	CAIRTGTGHTEAFF	TGTGCCATCAGGACCGGGACAGGGCACACTGAAGCTTTCTTT
.	TRBV5-1	.	TRBJ2-2	CASSLVVARNTGELFF	TGCGCCAGCAGCTTGGTGGTAGCACGGAACACCGGGGAGCTGTTTTTT
.	TRBV18	.	TRBJ2-6	CASSPRQGANVLTF	TGTGCCAGCTCACCAAGACAGGGGGCCAACGTCCTGACTTTC
.	TRBV28	.	TRBJ1-4	CASSWHSTNEKLFF	TGTGCCAGCAGTTGGCACAGTACTAATGAAAAACTGTTTTTT
once	TRBV18	.	TRBJ1-2	CASSGEDYGYTF	TGTGCCAGCTCAGGGGAGGACTATGGCTACACCTTC
.	TRBV6-1	.	TRBJ1-5	CASRDPGKWYQPQHF	TGTGCCAGCAGAGACCCAGGGAAATGGTATCAGCCCCAGCATTTT
.	TRBV19	TRBD1	TRBJ1-1	CASSAGQGNTEAFF	TGTGCCAGTAGTGCGGGACAGGGGAACACTGAAGCTTTCTTT
.	TRBV30	TRBD2	TRBJ2-1	CAWSGGLAGVAFF	TGTGCCTGGAGTGGGGGGTTAGCGGGAGTTGCGTTCTTC
.	TRBV30	.	TRBJ1-2	CAWASDINYGYTF	TGTGCCTGGGCCTCGGACATTAACTATGGCTACACCTTC
few	TRBV5-6	.	TRBJ2-2	CASSLVGGDTGELFF	TGTGCCAGCAGCTTGGTCGGAGGGGACACCGGGGAGCTGTTTTTT
.	TRBV30	.	TRBJ1-5	CASTAPGGGQPQHF	TGTGCCTCGACCGCTCCGGGGGGGGGCCAGCCCCAGCATTTT
few	TRBV5-1	TRBD2	TRBJ2-1	CASRSGLAGINEQFF	TGCGCCAGCAGATCGGGACTAGCGGGAATTAATGAGCAGTTCTTC
.	TRBV7-8	.	TRBJ2-2	CASSKTGDTGELFF	TGTGCCAGCAGCAAAACAGGAGACACCGGGGAGCTGTTTTTT
.	TRBV9	TRBD2	TRBJ2-5	CASSVAGLAGGETQYF	TGTGCCAGCAGCGTAGCAGGTCTAGCGGGGGGGGAGACCCAGTACTTC
once	TRBV28	TRBD1	TRBJ1-2	CASSFPTGLSYGYTF	TGTGCCAGCAGTTTCCCGACAGGGTTGAGCTATGGCTACACCTTC
.	TRBV5-1	.	TRBJ2-1	CASSLRVEQFF	TGCGCCAGCAGCTTGCGAGTCGAGCAGTTCTTC
.	TRBV5-1	.	TRBJ2-2	CASSLSPSRDTGELFF	TGCGCCAGCAGCTTGTCCCCAAGCAGGGACACCGGGGAGCTGTTTTTT
.	TRBV6-6	TRBD1	TRBJ2-1	CASSYEQGTYNEQFF	TGTGCCAGCAGTTACGAACAGGGGACCTACAATGAGCAGTTCTTC
.	TRBV6-1	TRBD2	TRBJ2-3	CASSEAGLAGADTQYF	TGTGCCAGCAGTGAAGCGGGTTTAGCGGGAGCAGATACGCAGTATTTT
.	TRBV5-4	.	TRBJ1-6	CASSSNVGTSNSPLHF	TGTGCCAGCAGCTCTAACGTCGGGACATCCAATTCACCCCTCCACTTT
few	TRBV12-5	TRBD2	TRBJ2-1	CASGPSGNEQFF	TGTGCTAGTGGGCCTAGCGGTAATGAGCAGTTCTTC
.	TRBV4-2	TRBD1	TRBJ1-4	CASSPTRDSSNEKLFF	TGTGCCAGCAGCCCAACTAGGGACAGTAGCAATGAAAAACTGTTTTTT
few	TRBV7-2	.	TRBJ1-1	CASSLVRVTVNTEAFF	TGTGCCAGCAGCTTAGTCAGGGTTACGGTGAACACTGAAGCTTTCTTT
.	TRBV27	TRBD2	TRBJ2-2	CASKGREQYTGELFF	TGTGCCAGCAAGGGGCGGGAGCAATACACCGGGGAGCTGTTTTTT
.	TRBV5-1	TRBD1	TRBJ1-4	CASSLQGVTTNEKLFF	TGCGCCAGCAGCTTACAGGGGGTTACGACTAATGAAAAACTGTTTTTT
.	TRBV4-2	TRBD2	TRBJ2-5	CASSGGLAGAEETQYF	TGTGCCAGCAGCGGAGGGCTAGCGGGAGCCGAGGAGACCCAGTACTTC
.	TRBV7-9	TRBD2	TRBJ2-5	CASSLARAGPGETQYF	TGTGCCAGCAGCTTAGCGAGAGCGGGGCCGGGGGAGACCCAGTACTTC